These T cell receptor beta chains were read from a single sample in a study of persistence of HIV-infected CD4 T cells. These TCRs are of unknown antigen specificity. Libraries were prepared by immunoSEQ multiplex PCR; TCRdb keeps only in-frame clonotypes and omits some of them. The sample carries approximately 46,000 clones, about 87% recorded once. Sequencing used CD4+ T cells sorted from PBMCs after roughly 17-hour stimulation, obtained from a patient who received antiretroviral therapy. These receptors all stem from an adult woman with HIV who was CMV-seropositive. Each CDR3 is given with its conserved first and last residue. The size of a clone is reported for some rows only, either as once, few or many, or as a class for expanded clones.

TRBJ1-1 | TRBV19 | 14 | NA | CASSTPTGNTEAFF
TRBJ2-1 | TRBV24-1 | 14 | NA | CATSEPGSYNEQFF
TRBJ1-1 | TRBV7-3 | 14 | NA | CASRGGGSNTEAFF
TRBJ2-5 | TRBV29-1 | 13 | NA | CSVMKGARETQYF
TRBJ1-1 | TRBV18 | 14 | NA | CASSGQGPGTEAFF
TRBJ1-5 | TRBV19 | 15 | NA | CASTSTGGPNQPQHF
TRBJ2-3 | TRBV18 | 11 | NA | CASSGQDTQYF
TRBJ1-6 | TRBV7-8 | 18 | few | CASSVRQTGSSYNSPLHF
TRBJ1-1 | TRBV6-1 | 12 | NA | CASSEQVGEAFF
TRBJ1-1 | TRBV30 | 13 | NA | CAWSVTRNTEAFF
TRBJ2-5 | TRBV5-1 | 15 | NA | CASSFGGGPRETQYF
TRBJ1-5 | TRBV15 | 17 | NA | CATSVTRGQLSNQPQHF
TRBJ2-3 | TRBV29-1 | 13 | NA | CSAERQSTDTQYF
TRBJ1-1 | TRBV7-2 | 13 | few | CASSSGQAGEAFF
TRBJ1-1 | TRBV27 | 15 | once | CASSSGQGARTEAFF
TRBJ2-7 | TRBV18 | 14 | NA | CASSQLARNYEQYF
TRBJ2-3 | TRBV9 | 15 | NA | CASSRIAGGTDTQYF
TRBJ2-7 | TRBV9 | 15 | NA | CASSVEGQGVHEQYF
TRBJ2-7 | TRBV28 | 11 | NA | CASSFPNAQYF
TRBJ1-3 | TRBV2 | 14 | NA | CASTQGISGNTIYF
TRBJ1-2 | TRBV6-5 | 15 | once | CASSWGTGGAYGYTF
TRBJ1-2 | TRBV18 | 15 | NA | CASSPTTGRGYGYTF
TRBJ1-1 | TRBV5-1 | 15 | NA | CASSLERGKNTEAFF
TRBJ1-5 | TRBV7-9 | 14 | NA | CASSGTYSNQPQHF
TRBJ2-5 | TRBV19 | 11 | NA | CASSRSETQYF
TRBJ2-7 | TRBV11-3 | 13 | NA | CASSLVGNYEQYF
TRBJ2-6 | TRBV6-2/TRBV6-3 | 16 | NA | CASSSLVGRGTNVLTF
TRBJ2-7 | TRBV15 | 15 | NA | CATSSGLLGRYEQYF
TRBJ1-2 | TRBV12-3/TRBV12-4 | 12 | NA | CASSLGRDGYTF
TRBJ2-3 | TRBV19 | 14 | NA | CASRTGTSTDTQYF
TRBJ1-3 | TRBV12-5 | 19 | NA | CASGLVRDSDGRPGNTIYF
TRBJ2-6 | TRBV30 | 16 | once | CAWSPEGVSGANVLTF
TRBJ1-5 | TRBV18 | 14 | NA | CASSPAYRDQPQHF
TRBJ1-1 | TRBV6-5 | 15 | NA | CASSWGNREGTEAFF
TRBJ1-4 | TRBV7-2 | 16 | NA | CASSSGTVTTNEKLFF
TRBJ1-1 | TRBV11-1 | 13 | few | CASSVRMDTEAFF
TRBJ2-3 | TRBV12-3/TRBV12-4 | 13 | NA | CASSFGSTDTQYF
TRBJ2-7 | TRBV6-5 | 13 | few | CASRKRGAYEQYF
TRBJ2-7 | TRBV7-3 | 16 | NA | CASSLKGGTGGHEQYF
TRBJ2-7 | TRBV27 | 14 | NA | CATADRGGFDEQYF
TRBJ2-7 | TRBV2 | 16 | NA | CASSDRGANLSYEQYF
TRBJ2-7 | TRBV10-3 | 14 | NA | CAAIAGTGNYEQYF
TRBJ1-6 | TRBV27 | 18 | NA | CASWTGSFRARYNSPLHF
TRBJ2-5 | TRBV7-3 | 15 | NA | CASSLGDRDQETQYF
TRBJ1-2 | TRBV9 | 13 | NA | CASSVGTGDGYTF
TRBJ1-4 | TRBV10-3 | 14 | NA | CAISRGETNEKLFF
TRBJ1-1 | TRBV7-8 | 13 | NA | CASSIAKGVEAFF
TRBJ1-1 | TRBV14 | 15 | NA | CASSQGFGGGTEAFF
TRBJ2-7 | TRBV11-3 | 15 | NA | CASSETRGPTYEQYF
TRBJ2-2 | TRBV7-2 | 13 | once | CASSLLVGGELFF